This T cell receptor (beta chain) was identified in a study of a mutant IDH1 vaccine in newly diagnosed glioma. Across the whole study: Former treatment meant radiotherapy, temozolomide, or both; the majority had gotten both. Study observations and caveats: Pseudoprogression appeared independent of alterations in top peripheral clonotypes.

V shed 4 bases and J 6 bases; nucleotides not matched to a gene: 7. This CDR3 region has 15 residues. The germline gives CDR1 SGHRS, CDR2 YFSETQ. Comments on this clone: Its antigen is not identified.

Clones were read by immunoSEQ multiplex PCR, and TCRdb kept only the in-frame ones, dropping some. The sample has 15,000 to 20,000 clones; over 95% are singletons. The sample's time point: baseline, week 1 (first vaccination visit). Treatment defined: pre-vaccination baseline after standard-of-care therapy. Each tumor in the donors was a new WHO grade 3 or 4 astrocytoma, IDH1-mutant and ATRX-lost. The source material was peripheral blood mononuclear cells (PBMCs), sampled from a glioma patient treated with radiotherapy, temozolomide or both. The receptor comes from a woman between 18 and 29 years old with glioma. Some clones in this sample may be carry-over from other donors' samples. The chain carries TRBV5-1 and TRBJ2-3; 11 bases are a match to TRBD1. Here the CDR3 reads CASSHSGDRGDTQYF. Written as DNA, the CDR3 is TGCGCCAGCAGCCACTCGGGGGACAGGGGGGATACGCAGTATTTT.